This T cell receptor beta chain was recorded in a study of OX40 agonist ivuxolimab in advanced cancers. Study overall: Ivuxolimab, which patients received intravenously every 2 weeks, was dosed at 0.01 to 10 mg/kg. Broader study findings: Nonresponders, in some cases, also had low normalized T-cell clonal expansion. Expanded clones tended on average to be more numerous among CD8+ T cells than CD4+.

Remarks on this clone: Its antigen is not known.

This table comes from immunoSEQ multiplex PCR, and its TCRdb copy is limited to in-frame clones, with some not included. This table has tens of thousands of clones, around 87% appearing once. Germline CDR1 SNHLY, CDR2 FYNNEI. V dropped 5 bases and J dropped 1; count of bases not matched to a gene: 4. The CDR3 totals 16 residues. This chain uses TRBV2 with TRBJ1-6, with 8 nucleotides matching TRBD1. The TCR originated in an adult with an advanced solid tumor such as melanoma, head and neck, liver or kidney cancer. The source material was CD4+ or CD8+ T cells sorted from blood, sampled in a trial of the OX40 agonist ivuxolimab. DNA of the CDR3: TGTGCCAGCAGTTCGGACAGGGCTTCCTATAATTCACCCCTCCACTTT. Translating gives CASSSDRASYNSPLHF.